This T cell receptor (beta chain) is drawn from a study of cytomegalovirus exposure and HLA in healthy donors. With 60 Vbeta and 13 Jbeta primers, the PCR was carried out. Only in-frame clones appear in the TCRdb table, and some are missing; sequencing was by immunoSEQ multiplex PCR. The sample contains about 110,000 clones, 81% of which appear only once. About this clone itself: Antigen: not known.

Findings and caveats of the study: Donor immune exposure was known only as CMV serostatus. In a later analysis, HLA-associated TCR beta chains were more clonally expanded than equally common others. Listed as cytomegalovirus-associated were 170 or so TCR beta chains.

Per germline, CDR1 SGHNT and CDR2 YYREEE (reference sequence). The CDR3 sequence is 12 residues long. Deletions cut 4 bases from V and 4 bases from J, with 8 bases between. V usage is TRBV5-4 and J usage is TRBJ1-2; unclear D gene. The receptor was derived from a man aged 30-40 years in good health and CMV-seronegative. The sample was PBMCs. The CDR3 DNA reads TGTGCCAGCAGCCTTCTTAGCTATGGCTACACCTTC. Translation gives CASSLLSYGYTF. The whole variable domain, remainder taken from reference TRBV5-4 and TRBJ1-2, is ETGVTQSPTHLIKTRGQQVTLRCSSQSGHNTVSWYQQALGQGPQFIFQYYREEENGRGNFPPRFSGLQFPNYSSELNVNALELDDSALYLCASSLLSYGYTFGSGTRLTVV.